This TCR beta chain is from a study of graft-versus-host responses after intestinal transplantation. Study-wide background: Recipients across the board were started on anti-thymocyte globulin induction, then kept on tacrolimus and steroids for around three years. Study-level points and caveats: Circulating GvH clones peaking coincided with falling HvG clones soon after transplant. Individuals carrying graft-donor T cell macrochimerism showed high graft-versus-host to host-versus-graft clonal ratios in allografts.

The assay was immunoSEQ multiplex PCR, and TCRdb's table has in-frame clones only and misses some. Here the sample spans over 70,000 clones, around 83% being singletons. Points on this clone: Its antigen is still unknown.

This CDR3 comprises 13 residues. Germline CDR1 and CDR2: SGHAT and FQNNGV. Trimming removed 5 bases from V and 1 base from J, with 6 bases in between. The receptor's source is a human donor who received an intestinal transplant. The rearrangement joins TRBV11-2 to TRBJ1-3, with D unresolved. The source material was unstimulated CD8+ T cells sorted from spleen or lymph node cells, sampled before intestinal transplant. In DNA, the CDR3 is TGTGCCAGCAGCCCGGGATCTGGAAACACCATATATTTT. Translated: CASSPGSGNTIYF. The whole variable domain, remainder taken from reference TRBV11-2 and TRBJ1-3, is EAGVAQSPRYKIIEKRQSVAFWCNPISGHATLYWYQQILGQGPKLLIQFQNNGVVDDSQLPKDRFSAERLKGVDSTLKIQPAKLEDSAVYLCASSPGSGNTIYFGEGSWLTVV.